This note documents a single TCR beta chain sequence. The antigen remains undetermined. The data are from a study of immune evolution from preneoplasia to lung adenocarcinoma. Study outcomes and limitations: Normal lung had the highest top T cell clone frequencies. Later-stage lesions appeared to have more T cells, more diversity, less clonality.

Two lung cancer pathologists independently confirmed each histologic diagnosis. Assay used: immunoSEQ multiplex PCR; TCRdb lists only in-frame clones, some missing. The sample carries about 4,900 clones, approximately 91% recorded once. Input material: FFPE atypical adenomatous hyperplasia tissue from the lung. Sample subset: atypical adenomatous hyperplasia (AAH), lung preneoplasia. This TCR was sampled from a person between 70 and 80 years old with lung adenocarcinoma.

The CDR3 nucleotides read TGCGCCAGCAGCCAAGGGGACAAGCCGGCCTTAGCCAAAAACATTCAGTACTTC. Translated: CASSQGDKPALAKNIQYF. The chain combines TRBV5-1 with TRBJ2-4; possible D gene TRBD1, 6 bases. Germline V CDR1 and CDR2: SGHRS, YFSETQ. The CDR3 loop spans 18 amino acids. Trimming pared 4 bases from V and 0 bases from J, leaving 20 bases between.